The 9 T cell receptor beta chains in this list originate from one sample, sequenced in a study of shared clonotypes between healthy human individuals (dated by TCRdb to about 2020). CD8 naive samples were CD45RO-negative cells positively selected for CCR7, giving a CD45RA+CCR7+ population that excluded TemRA cells. Library preparation used the immunoSEQ multiplex PCR assay. TCRdb's version of the immuneACCESS table is confined to in-frame rearrangements and falls short of the full clone set. An unresolved V gene accounts for under half of the shortfall where checked; the remainder is of unknown origin. The sample includes about 2.2 million clones, with just over 90% observed a single time. More than 1.5% of the sample is in the top ten clones. Sequencing was done on a sample of naive CD8+ T cells from PBMCs. The sample's cell subset or site, from its label and the paper: CD45RA+CCR7+. These receptors all stem from a man younger than 30 in good health. Some clones in this sample may be carry-over from other donors' samples.

This clone came up once. This sequence joins TRBV5-6 and TRBJ1-5, with D hard to call. Trimming shortened V by 4 bases and J by 1 base, and 9 bases separated the two germline ends. Germline V gives CDR1 SGHDT, CDR2 YYEEEE. The CDR3 is 14 amino acids. The CDR3 loop reads CASSRRLSNQPQHF. The CDR3 DNA sequence: TGTGCCAGCAGCCGCCGACTCAGCAATCAGCCCCAGCATTTT.

V and J are TRBV19 and TRBJ1-2; TRBD1 aligns across 9 bases. The CDR3 has 13 residues. CDR1 and CDR2 (germline): LNHDA, SQIVND (reference sequence). The trim removed 3 bases at V and 11 bases at J, leaving 7 bases unmatched. The CDR3 DNA reads TGTGCCAGTAGTATGAGGGGGACAGGGTCGTACACCTTC. It is translated as CASSMRGTGSYTF.

The V call is TRBV4-1, the J call TRBJ2-2, with no clear D. Germline V gene data show CDR1 as MGHRA and CDR2 as YSYEKL. The V end was cut by 4 bases, the J end by 0 bases, with 9 bases between. The CDR3 spans 15 residues. CDR3 sequence: CASSLTGANTGELFF. The CDR3 DNA follows: TGCGCCAGCAGCCTGACGGGCGCGAACACCGGGGAGCTGTTTTTT.

This clone occurred once. The rearrangement joins TRBV7-9 to TRBJ1-4; D is perhaps TRBD1 (5 bases). Germline values: CDR1 SEHNR, CDR2 FQNEAQ (reference sequence). V was clipped by 6 bases and J by 0 bases, with 17 bases between them. The CDR3 consists of 17 residues. Written as DNA, the CDR3 is TGTGCCAGCAGGGAGGGGTTTGGGACTGCAACTAATGAAAAACTGTTTTTT. Residues: CASREGFGTATNEKLFF.

The rearrangement uses TRBV7-9 and TRBJ2-4, with D unresolved. The germline V gene has CDR1 SEHNR and CDR2 FQNEAQ (reference sequence). This CDR3 spans 15 amino acids. V was clipped by 5 bases and J by 0 bases, with 11 bases between them. CDR3 in DNA: TGTGCCAGCAGCCAGACACCTCTAGCCAAAAACATTCAGTACTTC. It encodes CASSQTPLAKNIQYF.

This chain connects TRBV2 to TRBJ1-2; perhaps TRBD1 as D (5 bases). Germline loops: CDR1 SNHLY, CDR2 FYNNEI. This CDR3 has 11 amino acids. The V end lost 6 bases, the J end lost 5 bases, and 7 bases lay between the germline ends. The CDR3 reads CASRGRYGYTF. The CDR3 nucleotides are TGTGCCAGCAGGGGACGATATGGCTACACCTTC.

The chain links TRBV10-1 to TRBJ2-2; 7 positions agree with TRBD2. The germline V gene has CDR1 WNHNN and CDR2 SYGVQD (reference sequence). The CDR3 runs 16 residues. Trimming cost V 6 bases and J 1 base; bases outside gene matches: 8. Here the CDR3 reads CASREASGVNTGELFF. Here the CDR3 DNA reads TGCGCCAGCAGGGAAGCTAGCGGAGTGAACACCGGGGAGCTGTTTTTT.

V and J are TRBV7-9 and TRBJ1-1, with D unclear. The length of the CDR3 is 18 residues. V was pared by 5 bases and J by 0 bases, with 22 bases between. CDR1 and CDR2 from the germline V gene are SEHNR and FQNEAQ (reference sequence). CDR3: CASSHKPEENPLNTEAFF. DNA of the CDR3: TGTGCCAGCAGCCATAAACCCGAGGAGAACCCGTTGAACACTGAAGCTTTCTTT.

The chain uses TRBV6-5 and TRBJ2-3, with D possibly matching TRBD1 (6 bases). The CDR3 consists of 12 residues. Per germline, CDR1 MNHEY and CDR2 SVGAGI. V lost 2 bases to trimming and J lost 11 bases, with 11 bases between them. The CDR3 reads CASSYPQGQQYF. As DNA, the CDR3 is TGTGCCAGCAGTTACCCACAGGGCCAGCAGTATTTT.